Reported below is one T cell receptor (beta chain). The clone's antigen remains unknown. No base qualities exist here, and no much larger clone lies one base off it. From a lookup of the germline V gene, CDR1 and CDR2 are SGHRS and YFSETQ. V and J lose 4 bases and 0 bases, and a span of 10 bases separates them. From the cysteine up to the phenylalanine, the CDR3 has a length of 15 residues. CDR3 DNA only is kept here, 45 bases in frame from base 1. Preparation of the library involved the immunoSEQ multiplex PCR assay. TCRdb took this table from immuneACCESS and kept in-frame rearrangements with V and J called. Such tables lack part of the clones; where checked against another copy, unresolved V genes explain under half of the gap, and the rest is unexplained. Present in this sample are about 120,000 clones, around nine tenths of which were seen just once. Around 5.1% of the sample comes from the top ten.

These data are taken from a study of control samples from healthy donors and cancer patients (dated by TCRdb to about 2020). This clonotype was sampled from a man in his late teens or twenties in good health. Sequenced material: blood. This sequence uses TRBV5-1 and TRBJ2-2; tentative D gene TRBD2, with 5 bases matching. The nucleotides are TGCGCCAGCAGCCAAGCGGAGGCGAACACCGGGGAGCTGTTTTTT. The translation is CASSQAEANTGELFF. Here the CDR3 is joined to the reference TRBV5-1 and TRBJ2-2 genes, and the full variable domain is: KAGVTQTPRYLIKTRGQQVTLSCSPISGHRSVSWYQQTPGQGLQFLFEYFSETQRNKGNFPGRFSGRQFSNSRSEMNVSTLELGDSALYLCASSQAEANTGELFFGEGSRLTVL.